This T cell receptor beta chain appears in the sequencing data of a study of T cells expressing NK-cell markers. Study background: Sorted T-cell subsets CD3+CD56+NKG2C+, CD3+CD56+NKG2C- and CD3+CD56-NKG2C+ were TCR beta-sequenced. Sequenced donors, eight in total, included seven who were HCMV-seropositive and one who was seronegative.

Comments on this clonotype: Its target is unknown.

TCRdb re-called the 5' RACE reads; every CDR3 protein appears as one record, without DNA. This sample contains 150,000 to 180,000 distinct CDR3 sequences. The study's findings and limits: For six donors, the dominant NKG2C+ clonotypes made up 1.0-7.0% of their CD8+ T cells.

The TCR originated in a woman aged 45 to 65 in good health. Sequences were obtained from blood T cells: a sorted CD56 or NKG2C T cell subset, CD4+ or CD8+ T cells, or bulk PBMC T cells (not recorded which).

CDR3 sequence: CASSLTKSAGVSGELFF. The V call is TRBV7-3, the J call TRBJ2-2; TCRdb proposes TRBD2, but this gene call is untestable without DNA. Looked up from germline, CDR1 is SGHTA and CDR2 is FQGTGA. The CDR3 extends over 17 amino acids.